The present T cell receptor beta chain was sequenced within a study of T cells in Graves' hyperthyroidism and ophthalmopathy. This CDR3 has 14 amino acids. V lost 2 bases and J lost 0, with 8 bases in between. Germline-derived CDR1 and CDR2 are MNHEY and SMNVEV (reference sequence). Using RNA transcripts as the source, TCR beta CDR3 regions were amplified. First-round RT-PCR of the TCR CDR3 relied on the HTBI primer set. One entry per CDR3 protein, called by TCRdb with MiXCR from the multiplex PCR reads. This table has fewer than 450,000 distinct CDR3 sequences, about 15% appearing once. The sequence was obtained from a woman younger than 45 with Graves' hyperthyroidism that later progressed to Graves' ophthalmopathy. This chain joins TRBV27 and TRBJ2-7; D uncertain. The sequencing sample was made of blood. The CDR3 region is CASSLGVDSYEQYF. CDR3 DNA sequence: TGTGCCAGCAGTTTAGGGGTCGACTCCTACGAGCAGTACTTC.